What follows describes a single T cell receptor beta chain. The antigen remains unidentified. Other DNA sequences in the same sample also yield this CDR3. The data stem from a study of graft-versus-host responses after intestinal transplantation. Study overall: Multivisceral, liver-intestinal, or isolated intestinal transplants were received by the recipients. All recipients got anti-thymocyte globulin induction, then tacrolimus and steroids for approximately 3 years.

Using immunoSEQ multiplex PCR, the repertoire was profiled, and TCRdb retains in-frame clones only, with some absent. The sample has under 100,000 clones; approximately 90% are singletons. Findings of the study overall: High graft-versus-host to host-versus-graft clonal ratios were seen in allografts of patients with graft-donor T cell macrochimerism.

Germline V gene sequence: CDR1 SQVTM, CDR2 ANQGSEA. This CDR3 contains 11 residues. Trimming removed 5 bases from V and 6 bases from J, with 10 bases in between. Sequenced here: PBMCs, sampled about 450 days after intestinal transplant. J is TRBJ1-2 and V is TRBV29-1, with D unresolved. This receptor was taken from a human patient who received an intestinal transplant, so some T cells may come from the graft donor. CDR3 amino acids: CSVPGVNGYTF. DNA of the CDR3: TGCAGCGTTCCAGGCGTAAATGGCTACACCTTC. The whole variable domain, remainder taken from reference TRBV29-1 and TRBJ1-2, is SAVISQKPSRDICQRGTSLTIQCQVDSQVTMMFWYRQQPGQSLTLIATANQGSEATYESGFVIDKFPISRPNLTFSTLTVSNMSPEDSSIYLCSVPGVNGYTFGSGTRLTVV.